This T cell receptor beta chain was identified during a study of read filtering for tumor transcriptome and immune sequencing. This library used approximately 0.4 ug RNA and molecular barcoded adaptors spanning alpha/delta and beta/gamma chains. From the reads, TCRdb called clonotypes with MiXCR, one entry per CDR3 protein. This sample has about 50,000 distinct CDR3 sequences, with roughly a fifth found just once. Ten or more counts support this clonotype. Losses at the gene ends were 7 bases for V and 6 bases for J; bases not matched to a gene: 10. The length of the CDR3 is 13 residues. Per germline, CDR1 SQVTM and CDR2 ANQGSEA.

Material: a population of CD138-negative cells sorted from bone marrow. This chain connects TRBV29-1 to TRBJ2-3, with TRBD1 matching over 7 bases. The receptor was derived from a donor over 35 with multiple myeloma. The CDR3 DNA sequence: TGCAGCGCTCAGCTTTTCAGGGGGGATACGCAGTATTTT. It encodes CSAQLFRGDTQYF.